This T cell receptor beta chain was retrieved from a study of T cells after yellow fever vaccination. Study overall: The fractions with low cell numbers were processed using SMART-Seq v4 Ultra Low Input.

Germline V gives CDR1 SGDLS, CDR2 YYNGEE. Trimming removed 8 bases from V and 0 bases from J, with 20 bases in between. The CDR3 is 16 amino acids. With regard to this clonotype: Antigen unknown.

They built TCR cDNA with 5'RACE template switching, a step that put in a universal primer site and UMIs. TCRdb used MiXCR to reprocess the 5' RACE reads, holding one entry per CDR3 protein. The profile covers approximately 450,000 distinct CDR3 sequences, with around 20% appearing a single time and roughly a sixth taken by the ten largest. Study results and limitations: Clones from primary vaccination mostly reappeared after the booster (about 97% CD4, around 90% CD8).

The chain combines TRBV9 with TRBJ1-2; tentative D call: TRBD1 (5 bases). This sequence originates from a man younger than 35 who received the YFV17D yellow fever vaccine. This sample comprised PBMCs, obtained before the yellow fever booster vaccination. This CDR3 is CARLIHGGGTNYGYTF. In DNA form, the CDR3 reads TGTGCCAGGCTAATCCATGGCGGGGGGACTAACTATGGCTACACCTTC.